This T cell receptor beta chain was identified in a study of cytomegalovirus exposure and HLA in healthy donors (dated by TCRdb to 2017 to 2019). Regarding the complete study: An earlier analysis of 587 of the donors reported 250 to 300 Gb of sequence data and some 120 million unique TCR beta sequences from about 179 million T cells. An early release that covered fewer than 800 HLA-typed donors contained around 330 gigabases of sequencing data and roughly 84 million unique TCR sequences. Among the roughly 410 genotyped donors, around 81% belonged to the genetic ancestry cluster associated with self-reported Caucasian donors. The study aimed to test whether signatures of past pathogen exposure could be identified by cataloging public T cell receptors. The study used immunosequencing to profile the T cell repertoires of 666 subjects and linked those repertoires to cytomegalovirus serostatus. Along with the roughly 700-subject first cohort, a separate validation cohort of roughly 110 different subjects was used. To predict cytomegalovirus infection status, the study combined high-throughput TCR immunosequencing, statistical association of individual TCRs with disease status, and machine learning. A later analysis re-examined previously published TCR beta repertoires from about 670 donors and added high-resolution HLA genotyping to investigate patterns of TCR occurrence. Rather than drawing on any new phenotypic data, the later analysis identified candidate immune exposures from TCR beta sequences and the way those sequences occurred across donors. An earlier analysis of some 600 of the donors applied high-throughput TCR beta sequencing to assess whether each TCR beta V gene segment acted as functional or pseudogenic. Donor age, sex, ethnicity and CMV serostatus were compiled together with the repertoire data. In a later genetic analysis, genome-wide SNP genotypes for about three fifths of the roughly 670 donors were used, and that subset was treated as a discovery cohort. All discovery cohort repertoires had been generated on a single sequencing platform. Both class I and class II loci were covered by HLA typing, at four-digit resolution. Typing coverage varied by locus: about 620-630 donors for A, B, C, DRB1 and DQB1; more than 500 for DQA1; some 610 for DPA1; roughly 450 for DPB1. Because of strong linkage in the cohort, 5 or 6 DR-DQ haplotypes were treated as single units for association and clustering. Across roughly 420 genotyped donors of the cohort, an average of about 240,000 unique TCR beta nucleotide sequences per donor were sequenced, and approximately 17% of those sequences were non-productive. Study-level results and caveats: Broadly in line with IMGT annotations, most TCR beta V segments showed up in productive rearrangements about 90% or about 30% of the time in an earlier analysis of under 700 of the donors. The only immune exposure information available for the cohort was CMV serostatus. A further reported finding was that TCR beta sequences accurately predicted the HLA-A and HLA-B alleles for most subjects in the first cohort. Only TCR beta chains were sequenced in this cohort, and the absence of alpha or paired-chain data limited detectable features. Linkage disequilibrium might explain the correlated functional status among segregating V segments, but an unknown experimental factor could not be ruled out. Because counts were too low, seventeen rarely observed V segments, including chromosome 9 orphons, were left out of the earlier analysis of several hundred of the donors. The 87-base-pair reads could not distinguish some IMGT-functional V segments, including TRBV6-2 and TRBV6-3, so those segments were excluded. The study gave a list of under 200 TCR beta chains associated with cytomegalovirus. An association between a missense DCLRE1C variant and V-gene and J-gene trimming of TCR beta chains was found in a later genetic analysis and replicated in an independent cohort. Most TCR sequences were seen in very few donors, while some public TCRs were found in many individuals. Because HLA typing was unavailable for some donors at each locus, only the typed subset was used in association tests. In vitro tests confirmed that three of the cytomegalovirus-associated TCR beta chains recognize cytomegalovirus antigens. In a later analysis, several top co-occurrence clusters were reported to appear linked to parvovirus B19, influenza, CMV and Epstein-Barr virus. The authors suggested that the approach could potentially be generalized to other disease states and immunological phenotypes. Specific HLA alleles were associated with over 15,000 TCR beta sequences at a false discovery rate of 0.05 in a later analysis. A cluster of highly shared sequence variants was judged likely to represent a technical artifact of the sequencing pipeline. In a later analysis, HLA-associated TCR beta chains were found to be more clonally expanded and to have lower generation probabilities than equally common non-associated chains. When HLA alleles, especially DR and DQ, strongly co-occurred, attributing TCR associations to individual alleles was difficult. The presence/absence analyses assumed that sequencing depth was roughly uniform across donors, and that assumption may not be true. Compared with the roughly 600-donor mean, donors in an Asian-associated ancestry cluster had fewer N-insertions in productive TCRs, according to a later genetic analysis. In a later analysis, most CMV-associated TCR beta chains were found to appear HLA-restricted, with HLA associations seemingly driven largely by CMV exposure. In a later analysis, TCR association rates were found to vary across HLA loci, with the most associated TCRs seen for DRB1 alleles and the fewest for HLA-C alleles. The classifier was reported to diagnose cytomegalovirus status with high specificity and sensitivity in both the original cohort and the validation cohort.

The library was obtained by the immunoSEQ multiplex PCR assay. For the multiplex PCR, a mixture combining 60 forward primers for TCR Vbeta segments and 13 reverse primers for TCR Jbeta segments was used. A multiplex PCR assay on genomic DNA amplified the CDR3 region of rearranged TCR beta genes. Amplified TCR beta libraries were sequenced as 87-base-pair reads on the Illumina HiSeq System. Regarding the original processing steps: A later analysis counted about 80 million unique TCR beta chains across the 666 repertoires, and 9.5 million to 11 million of these chains were shared by at least two donors. To remove PCR and sequencing errors, raw reads were error-corrected and collapsed into unique sequences using a nearest-neighbor algorithm that merged closely related sequences. CDR3 sequences were aligned to IMGT reference sequences to assign V, D and J gene segments. Each retained sequence needed at least a six-nucleotide match to both a V gene segment and a J gene segment. A rearrangement counted as productive if the CDR3 had no stop codons and remained in frame with V and J, and every other rearrangement counted as non-productive. CDR3 was defined according to IMGT convention as the region running from the second conserved V-encoded cysteine to the conserved J-encoded phenylalanine. In an earlier analysis of more than 550 of the donors, sequences lacking an unambiguous match to a single V gene segment were excluded. In an earlier analysis of almost 600 of the donors, a V segment was called functional when productive rearrangements were above 56.7%, and segregating when the standard deviation between donors exceeded 5%. A statistical classification framework was built for diagnosing cytomegalovirus status from the catalog of TCR beta chain sequences. V and J gene assignment, in a later analysis, came from comparing TCR nucleotide sequences with IMGT/GENE-DB human TR gene sequences. In a later analysis, CDR3 sequences and most-parsimonious VDJ recombination scenarios were assigned using the TCRdist pipeline. In a later analysis, every TCR beta chain was defined by the combination of its CDR3 amino acid sequence and its V-gene family, and reads without a unique V-gene family were dropped. A later analysis removed 592 highly shared, low-generation-probability nucleotide sequences to deal with suspected cross-contamination and a sequencing artifact. A later analysis calculated a clonal expansion index for each public chain from normalized within-repertoire ranks of inferred template counts. Generation probabilities in a later analysis came from a VDJ recombination model fitted to out-of-frame rearrangements, and those results were checked against IGoR. In a later analysis, hypergeometric tests were used to score TCR-TCR, TCR-HLA and TCR-CMV co-occurrence, with a repertoire-size bias correction applied to TCR pairs. False discovery rates were estimated in a later analysis by permuting HLA or CMV assignments 20 times. In a later analysis, co-occurring TCRs were grouped using DBSCAN, and TCRdist sequence similarity was added for clustering within HLA-allele-positive subsets. For co-occurrence clustering, repertoires with fewer than 30,000 or more than 120,000 public chains were excluded, along with roughly five repertoires with anomalous nucleotide sharing. The table was pulled from immuneACCESS by TCRdb, which kept in-frame rearrangements only. Such tables lose some clones; where checked, under half of the loss comes from unresolved V genes, and the rest has no known cause. The D gene and trimming were derived from the DNA, and the V and J assignments and clone size from that table. The table for this sample lists some 200,000 clones; 75% to 85% of them were counted only once. The top ten clones comprise 0.65% of the sample.

With respect to this clone: This receptor's antigen is unknown. Within one base of it there is no much larger clone, and no base qualities were kept.

V loses 0 bases of germline sequence and J loses 4 bases, and the interval between the two ends is 8 bases. The germline V gene (reference sequence) gives CDR1 as GTSNPN and CDR2 as SVGIG. The CDR3 numbers 13 residues from cysteine through phenylalanine. Only the CDR3 region is kept as DNA, spanning 39 bases read in frame from base 1. The cohort was made up of 666 healthy bone marrow donors. All cohort members were sampled while nominally healthy, although unrecorded immune exposures were likely present. The donor tested CMV seronegative, placing the donor among the 350 or so seronegative members of the cohort. Each donor provided a peripheral blood sample, and peripheral blood mononuclear cells were used for TCR beta sequencing. Genomic DNA extraction from the blood cell samples was performed with the Qiagen DNeasy Blood Extraction Kit.

The V and J segments used are TRBV30 and TRBJ2-3; TRBD1 is a weak D gene call, 5 bases matching. The receptor was derived from a boy between 10 and 17 years old in good health and CMV-seronegative. Material for sequencing was PBMCs. Here is the DNA: TGTGCCTGGAGTGTACCCAGGGCAGATACGCAGTATTTT. Its protein product is CAWSVPRADTQYF.